This entry features one T cell receptor (beta chain) sequence. Its target is unknown. Germline-derived CDR1 and CDR2 are MGHRA and YSYEKL. Trimming left V 0 bases short and J 9 bases short, with 17 bases between. This CDR3 has 15 amino acids. The data were taken from a study of breast tumors, draining lymph nodes, adjacent tissues. Study-level points and caveats: Tumor TCR diversity was below lymph nodes but above nontumor tissue.

TCRdb processed the multiplex PCR reads anew with MiXCR; each CDR3 protein has one entry. The table lists a few hundred thousand distinct CDR3 sequences, 34% of them singletons. Breast cancer patients provided tissue from their axillary draining lymph nodes. V usage is TRBV4-1 and J usage is TRBJ2-5, with D unresolved. Sequenced: axillary lymph node tissue. This clonotype was obtained from a female donor with breast cancer. Some clones in this sample may be carry-over from other donors' samples. This CDR3 reads CASSQDSSSNQPQYF. The CDR3 DNA sequence: TGCGCCAGCAGCCAAGATTCCAGTAGCAATCAGCCCCAGTACTTC.